A single sample is the source of the 17 T cell receptor beta chains below, sequenced in a study of graft-versus-host responses after intestinal transplantation (TCRdb year 2021). Which antigens these TCRs recognize remains unknown. The library was produced with the immunoSEQ multiplex PCR assay. TCRdb obtained this table from immuneACCESS and retained in-frame rearrangements with V and J assigned. These tables miss some clones; where compared with another copy, unresolved V genes account for less than half of the shortfall, and the remainder is unexplained. Within this sample are some 79,000 clones, with approximately 88% of them counted one time only. The ten largest account for less than 0.4% of the sample. The time point label for this specimen denotes: cells obtained before transplantation from donor or recipient. Specimen: unstimulated CD4+ T cells sorted from spleen or lymph node cells, collected before intestinal transplant. The receptors originated from a human donor who received an intestinal transplant.

The rearrangement uses TRBV7-3 and TRBJ2-1; D might be TRBD2 (5 bases). Looked up from germline, CDR1 is SGHTA and CDR2 is FQGTGA. The V and J ends lost 10 bases and 10 bases respectively, with 20 bases between them. The CDR3 is made up of 13 amino acids. The CDR3 loop reads CATSAGPSVEQFF. In DNA, the CDR3 is TGTGCCACCTCCGCGGGCCCGTCGGTCGAGCAGTTCTTC.

J is TRBJ1-5 and V is TRBV5-6; 9 nucleotides align to TRBD1. V dropped 2 bases and J dropped 6; count of bases not matched to a gene: 3. CDR1 and CDR2 from the germline V gene are SGHDT and YYEEEE. This CDR3 has 14 amino acids. The CDR3 DNA is TGTGCCAGCAGCTTACAGGGGGCGGGTCAGCCCCAGCATTTT. Residues: CASSLQGAGQPQHF.

CDR3 nucleotide sequence: TGTGCCAGCAGCTCCGACCAGGCAGATACGCAGTATTTT. It encodes CASSSDQADTQYF. The chain recombines TRBV5-4 with TRBJ2-3; D gene unclear. This CDR3 is built from 13 residues. Looked up from germline, CDR1 is SGHNT and CDR2 is YYREEE (reference sequence). V lost 3 bases and J lost 4, with 9 bases in between.

The chain carries TRBV5-1 and TRBJ2-5; weak D call: TRBD2 (6 bases). V gave up 4 bases and J gave up 5 bases, with 18 bases separating them. Per the germline V gene, CDR1 is SGHRS and CDR2 is YFSETQ. This CDR3 region has 15 residues. The CDR3 here is CASSPISGGGETQYF. For the CDR3, the DNA is TGCGCCAGCAGCCCTATCTCCGGGGGTGGGGAGACCCAGTACTTC.

The V gene is TRBV7-6, the J gene TRBJ1-4, with D possibly matching TRBD1 (5 bases). Germline lookup yields CDR1 SGHVS and CDR2 FNYEAQ. Trimming shortened V by 5 bases and J by 7 bases, and 8 bases separated the two germline ends. The CDR3 length is 12 residues. The CDR3 coding sequence is TGTGCCAGCAGCCGGAGGGGTGAAAAACTGTTTTTT. Residues: CASSRRGEKLFF.

The chain couples TRBV28 to TRBJ1-5, with TRBD1 as a possible D gene (6 bases). The CDR3 extends over 15 amino acids. The V and J ends lost 3 bases and 3 bases respectively, with 12 bases between them. Germline values: CDR1 MDHEN, CDR2 SYDVKM. This CDR3 reads CASSFGGAYNQPQHF. Here the CDR3 DNA reads TGTGCCAGCAGTTTTGGGGGGGCTTACAATCAGCCCCAGCATTTT. Based on the CDR3 plus reference TRBV28 and TRBJ1-5, the full variable domain is DVKVTQSSRYLVKRTGEKVFLECVQDMDHENMFWYRQDPGLGLRLIYFSYDVKMKEKGDIPEGYSVSREKKERFSLILESASTNQTSMYLCASSFGGAYNQPQHFGDGTRLSIL.

This clone was recorded only once. The J gene is TRBJ2-1, the V gene TRBV5-1, with 13 bases that match TRBD2. Germline values: CDR1 SGHRS, CDR2 YFSETQ. With 8 bases clipped from V and 7 bases from J, the junction kept 9 bases outside the gene matches. The CDR3 spans 15 residues. The CDR3: CASDPGLAGVNEQFF. The CDR3 DNA sequence: TGCGCCAGTGACCCCGGACTAGCGGGGGTAAATGAGCAGTTCTTC.

The chain couples TRBV5-5 to TRBJ2-1; D might be TRBD1 (5 bases). CDR3 length: 13 residues. The germline gives CDR1 SGHKS, CDR2 YYEKEE (reference sequence). Trimming cost V 5 bases and J 7 bases, with 13 bases left between them. CDR3 amino acids: CASRGQGVNEQFF. For the CDR3, the DNA is TGTGCCAGCAGAGGCCAGGGTGTGAATGAGCAGTTCTTC.

The V call is TRBV11-2, the J call TRBJ2-2, with a weak D call TRBD2 (6 bases). The germline V and J ends were trimmed by 0 bases and 5 bases, with 10 bases remaining between them. CDR1 is SGHAT, CDR2 FQNNGV, per germline. This CDR3 is 15 amino acids long. The CDR3 loop reads CASSLDRGKTGELFF. The CDR3 DNA is TGTGCCAGCAGCTTAGATCGGGGGAAAACCGGGGAGCTGTTTTTT.

V gene TRBV28 combines with J gene TRBJ1-2, with TRBD1 identical over 7 bases. The CDR3 totals 12 residues. Per the germline V gene, CDR1 is MDHEN and CDR2 is SYDVKM. The V gene end was trimmed by 4 bases and the J gene end by 7 bases; junction bases not matched to a gene: 3. The CDR3 nucleotides are TGTGCCAGCAGTTACAGGGGTGGTGGCTACACCTTC. The encoded protein is CASSYRGGGYTF.

This clone was detected only a few times. The rearrangement joins TRBV19 to TRBJ2-3; TRBD2 aligns across 9 bases. The germline V gene has CDR1 LNHDA and CDR2 SQIVND (reference sequence). Germline trimming cut 10 bases from V and 0 bases from J; bases unmatched to any gene: 5. The CDR3 has 14 residues. The CDR3 reads CATKTSGSTDTQYF. In DNA form, the CDR3 reads TGTGCCACGAAGACTAGCGGAAGCACAGATACGCAGTATTTT.

This clone appeared a few times. This rearrangement joins TRBV7-9 to TRBJ2-7; TRBD2 matches 15 bases. This CDR3 is 18 amino acids long. Germline loops: CDR1 SEHNR, CDR2 FQNEAQ (reference sequence). V shed 5 bases, J shed 3 bases, and the junction held 11 bases outside the gene matches. The CDR3 is CASSRGLAGGPRHYEQYF. The CDR3 region has the DNA TGTGCCAGCAGCCGTGGACTAGCGGGGGGGCCTAGACACTACGAGCAGTACTTC.

Here the CDR3 DNA reads TGCGCCAGCAGCCAAGATCGGGGGGGCGGGAGTACGTCCTACAATGAGCAGTTCTTC. Its protein is CASSQDRGGGSTSYNEQFF. This chain uses TRBV4-1 with TRBJ2-1; 8 positions match TRBD2. The CDR3 consists of 19 residues. The germline V gene encodes CDR1 MGHRA and CDR2 YSYEKL. J was trimmed by 1 base and V by 0 bases; bases with no gene match: 11.

The chain couples TRBV6-1 to TRBJ1-2; 8 bases align to TRBD1. J was trimmed by 3 bases and V by 3 bases; bases with no gene match: 3. CDR3 size: 14 residues. Germline lookup yields CDR1 MNHNS and CDR2 SASEGT. In nucleotides, the CDR3 is TGTGCCAGCAGTGAGGCAGGGGGCTACTATGGCTACACCTTC. Encoded protein: CASSEAGGYYGYTF.

The chain carries TRBV27 and TRBJ2-3; TRBD1 aligns across 8 bases. The junction had 17 bases not matched to a gene; V was cut back by 5 bases and J by 10 bases. CDR1 MNHEY and CDR2 SMNVEV come from the germline V gene (reference sequence). The CDR3 has 16 amino acids. DNA of the CDR3: TGTGCCAGCAGTCCCTGGTCCGGGACAGGTCTGAACTCGCAGTATTTT. Residues: CASSPWSGTGLNSQYF.

The chain recombines TRBV6-1 with TRBJ2-5; D not resolved. This CDR3 has 14 residues. Per germline, CDR1 MNHNS and CDR2 SASEGT. With 5 bases removed from V and 1 base from J, the gap between germline ends came to 11 bases. The CDR3 here is CASSHRRSQETQYF. The CDR3 DNA follows: TGTGCCAGCAGTCACCGGCGGTCCCAAGAGACCCAGTACTTC.

The rearrangement joins TRBV4-1 to TRBJ2-1; TRBD1 aligns across 7 bases. The V gene's germline CDR1 is MGHRA and CDR2 YSYEKL. The CDR3 is 16 amino acids. After removal of 4 bases from V and 4 bases from J, the junction contained 10 bases not matched to a gene. The DNA of the CDR3 is TGCGCCAGCAGCCTAGCAAGGGGGCAGACTTACAATGAGCAGTTCTTC. Its protein is CASSLARGQTYNEQFF.